The 13 T cell receptor beta chains below were found in one sample sequenced in a study of cytomegalovirus exposure and HLA in healthy donors. The PCR had 60 Vbeta and 13 Jbeta primers. Measured with immunoSEQ multiplex PCR; TCRdb has only the in-frame clones, and not every one. The repertoire holds 200,000 to 250,000 clones, with 79% as singletons. The sample consisted of PBMCs. Receptor source: a man aged 50 to 59 in good health and CMV-seronegative.

The V call is TRBV7-2, the J call TRBJ1-5; TRBD1 agrees at 9 bases. The CDR3 is 17 residues long. The germline gives CDR1 SGHTA, CDR2 FQGNSA. V shed 1 base, J shed 6 bases, and the junction held 10 bases outside the gene matches. The CDR3 here is CASSLGTGVPLSQPQHF. The CDR3 DNA sequence: TGTGCCAGCAGCTTAGGGACAGGGGTTCCTTTGAGTCAGCCCCAGCATTTT.

The chain has TRBV28 and TRBJ2-7, with D possibly being TRBD1 (6 bases). CDR1 and CDR2 from the germline V gene are MDHEN and SYDVKM. The CDR3 totals 15 residues. Trimming stripped 4 bases from V and 4 bases from J, with 17 bases between. The CDR3 bases are TGTGCCAGCAGTTCACAGGGAGTCTATACGTACGAGCAGTACTTC. This gives the protein CASSSQGVYTYEQYF.

This clone was seen only once. The CDR3 nucleotides are TGCGCCAGCAGCTTGAGTGGACAGAACACTGAAGCTTTCTTT. It yields the protein CASSLSGQNTEAFF. This chain uses TRBV5-1 with TRBJ1-1; perhaps TRBD1 as D (5 bases). This CDR3 is 14 amino acids long. CDR1 and CDR2 from the germline V gene are SGHRS and YFSETQ. Trimming removed 1 base at V and 1 base at J, with 8 bases between.

The chain employs TRBV18 and TRBJ1-1; the D gene is possibly TRBD1 (6 bases). The length of the CDR3 is 14 residues. The V gene's germline CDR1 is KGHSH and CDR2 LQKENI. The V end lost 3 bases, the J end lost 4 bases, and 12 bases lay between the germline ends. CDR3 amino acids: CASSPPRGSTEAFF. The CDR3, as DNA: TGTGCCAGCTCACCCCCAAGGGGGAGCACTGAAGCTTTCTTT.

The V gene is TRBV2, the J gene TRBJ2-7; TRBD2 is a possible D gene (6 bases). The germline CDR1 and CDR2 sequences are SNHLY and FYNNEI. CDR3 size: 14 residues. Trimming cost V 8 bases and J 6 bases, with 20 bases left between them. CDR3 amino acids: CASEPGALSGEQYF. The CDR3 region has the DNA TGTGCCAGCGAGCCGGGAGCTTTAAGTGGCGAGCAGTACTTC.

This chain links TRBV12-2 with TRBJ1-2; TRBD1 reflects the table's D call only, with no check against the DNA. TRBV12-2 is marked as a pseudogene. CDR3 length equals 15 residues. In nucleotides, the CDR3 is TGTGCAAGTCGCCCCGACAGGCCGACTAACTATGGCTACACCTTC. Its protein product is CASRPDRPTNYGYTF.

This clone was recorded only once. The CDR3 region has the DNA TGTGCCAGCAGCTCTAGTCCTAGCGGGAGGTTCACAGATACGCAGTATTTT. It translates to CASSSSPSGRFTDTQYF. The chain recombines TRBV5-5 with TRBJ2-3; 11 nucleotides align to TRBD2. Germline V gene sequence: CDR1 SGHKS, CDR2 YYEKEE (reference sequence). This CDR3 is built from 17 residues. V lost 3 bases, J lost 2 bases, and 8 bases stayed unmatched.

The chain employs TRBV7-8 and TRBJ2-1; D is uncertain. Trimming cost V 3 bases and J 4 bases, with 13 bases left between them. CDR1 and CDR2 from the germline V gene are SGHVS and FQNEAQ. The CDR3 is 15 residues long. The CDR3 DNA reads as TGTGCCAGCAGCTTTGAGAGAGCTGCTTACAATGAGCAGTTCTTC. Its protein is CASSFERAAYNEQFF.

This clone was seen just once. Within the sample, other DNA sequences also encode this same CDR3. The CDR3 DNA is TGTGCCAGCAGTTACCGCGGGTCTGGGGCCAACGTCCTGACTTTC. Residues: CASSYRGSGANVLTF. The rearrangement joins TRBV6-5 to TRBJ2-6, with D possibly TRBD2 on 5 matching bases. CDR1 MNHEY and CDR2 SVGAGI come from the germline V gene. The CDR3 has 15 residues. V dropped 2 bases and J dropped 1 base, with 6 bases sitting between them.

Only a few counts were recorded for this clone. This rearrangement joins TRBV9 to TRBJ2-2; D might be TRBD2 (5 bases). Trimming shortened V by 1 base and J by 4 bases, and 11 bases separated the two germline ends. Germline lookup yields CDR1 SGDLS and CDR2 YYNGEE. This CDR3 has 15 residues. For the CDR3, the DNA is TGTGCCAGCAGCGTAACACTAGGGCCCACCGGGGAGCTGTTTTTT. It encodes CASSVTLGPTGELFF.

The chain joins TRBV5-5 to TRBJ1-5; 7 bases are shared with TRBD1. The V and J ends lost 0 bases and 0 bases, in that order; junction bases with no gene match: 6. This CDR3 is 17 amino acids long. Germline V gives CDR1 SGHKS, CDR2 YYEKEE (reference sequence). The DNA for the CDR3 is TGTGCCAGCAGCTTGGGGACAGGCTCCCTTAGCAATCAGCCCCAGCATTTT. Protein product: CASSLGTGSLSNQPQHF.

The rearrangement uses TRBV18 and TRBJ1-1, with D unclear. The CDR3 sequence is 13 residues long. Germline V CDR1 and CDR2: KGHSH, LQKENI. V was pared by 2 bases and J by 7 bases, with 11 bases between. The CDR3 region has the DNA TGTGCCAGCTCACCAAAGGAGGACGGTGAAGCTTTCTTT. This gives the protein CASSPKEDGEAFF.

This clone was seen only a few times. The rearrangement links TRBV18 to TRBJ2-3; TRBD2 agrees at 11 bases. The CDR3 covers 16 residues. The J segment lost 0 bases and the V segment lost 6 bases, leaving 5 bases of the junction unmatched. The V gene's germline CDR1 is KGHSH and CDR2 LQKENI. In nucleotides, the CDR3 is TGTGCCAGCTCCCCAAGACTAGCGGGAAGCACAGATACGCAGTATTTT. Translated: CASSPRLAGSTDTQYF.